This T cell receptor (beta chain) was sequenced during a study of Ad26.COV2.S vaccination and SARS-CoV-2 variants. This clone has only one observation. Clones were sequenced by immunoSEQ multiplex PCR, and TCRdb holds only the in-frame ones, with some missing. Among hundreds of thousands of clones listed, about 89% were seen once. Stated treatment: about 20 received Ad26.COV2.S at low or high dose, single or two shots; several received placebo; per-sample allocation not given. After the first vaccine or placebo injection, samples were drawn on day 63. The material was peripheral blood, obtained in a trial of Ad26.COV2.S vaccine versus placebo. The TCR sequence derives from a person aged 18-60 years who received the Ad26.COV2.S COVID-19 vaccine or a placebo.

CDR3 protein: CASSIRVLHASNTEAFF. CDR3 nucleotide sequence: TGTGCCAGTAGTATAAGGGTTTTGCATGCGTCGAACACTGAAGCTTTCTTT. The V gene is TRBV19, the J gene TRBJ1-1; no reliable D call. The CDR3 runs 17 residues. V lost 2 bases and J lost 1, with 17 bases in between. Germline CDR1 and CDR2: LNHDA and SQIVND (reference sequence).